One and the same sample provided the 13 T cell receptor beta chains below, sequenced in a study of shared clonotypes between healthy human individuals. Libraries were prepared by immunoSEQ multiplex PCR; TCRdb keeps only in-frame clonotypes and omits some of them. In the table there are 1 million to 1.2 million clones, approximately 80% of which are singletons. Sequencing was carried out using memory CD4+ T cells from PBMCs. Specified subset: CD45RA-negative fraction. Source of these receptors: a man aged 18 to 35 in good health. Some clones in this sample may be carry-over from other donors' samples.

This clone was seen at least ten times. The CDR3 spells CASRGPHQETQYF. The DNA for the CDR3 is TGTGCCAGCAGGGGACCCCACCAAGAGACCCAGTACTTC. The V and J genes are TRBV28 and TRBJ2-5; D may match TRBD1 or TRBD2 (5 bases each). Germline CDR1 MDHEN, CDR2 SYDVKM. V lost 6 bases and J 0 bases, leaving 8 bases between the germline ends. The CDR3 loop spans 13 amino acids. Based on the CDR3 plus reference TRBV28 and TRBJ2-5, the full variable domain is DVKVTQSSRYLVKRTGEKVFLECVQDMDHENMFWYRQDPGLGLRLIYFSYDVKMKEKGDIPEGYSVSREKKERFSLILESASTNQTSMYLCASRGPHQETQYFGPGTRLLVL.

This chain uses TRBV18 with TRBJ2-1, with 9 bases identical to TRBD1. J lost 3 bases, V lost 3 bases, and 6 bases had no gene match. There are 16 residues in the CDR3. CDR1 is KGHSH and CDR2 is LQKENI in the germline V gene. The CDR3 reads CASSPLTGGVYNEQFF. CDR3 nucleotides: TGTGCCAGCTCACCTCTAACAGGGGGCGTCTACAATGAGCAGTTCTTC.

Worth noting for this clone: At the DNA level, this CDR3 is encoded by other sequences in the same sample as well. The genes are TRBV7-3 and TRBJ2-5; D may be TRBD1 or TRBD2 (6 bases each). This CDR3 has 15 residues. CDR1 and CDR2 from the germline V gene are SGHTA and FQGTGA. With 6 bases removed from V and 4 bases from J, the gap between germline ends came to 18 bases. The CDR3 protein is CASSSSGGAGETQYF. The CDR3 DNA is TGTGCCAGCAGTTCCTCCGGGGGCGCGGGAGAGACCCAGTACTTC. Complete variable domain (other parts from reference TRBV7-3 and TRBJ2-5): GAGVSQTPSNKVTEKGKYVELRCDPISGHTALYWYRQSLGQGPEFLIYFQGTGAADDSGLPNDRFFAVRPEGSVSTLKIQRTERGDSAVYLCASSSSGGAGETQYFGPGTRLLVL.

J is TRBJ1-5 and V is TRBV7-2; D is undetermined. Germline CDR1 is SGHTA and CDR2 is FQGNSA. This CDR3 region has 15 residues. The V end lost 1 base, the J end lost 4 bases, and 11 bases lay between the germline ends. CDR3: CASSLEWAENQPQHF. DNA of the CDR3: TGTGCCAGCAGCTTAGAGTGGGCAGAGAATCAGCCCCAGCATTTT.

The gene calls are TRBV29-1 and TRBJ2-7, with a tentative D call TRBD1 (6 bases). V lost 5 bases and J lost 6, with 20 bases in between. The length of the CDR3 is 14 residues. Germline CDR1 SQVTM, CDR2 ANQGSEA. The DNA for the CDR3 is TGCAGCGTTACTCCAGGGGATAGGTCTCTCGAGCAGTACTTC. This codes for CSVTPGDRSLEQYF.

This clone came up once. The chain links TRBV7-3 to TRBJ2-5, with D perhaps matching TRBD1 (5 bases). Trimming shortened V by 5 bases and J by 2 bases, and 9 bases separated the two germline ends. Germline assignment: CDR1 SGHTA and CDR2 FQGTGA. The CDR3 spans 13 residues. The CDR3 bases are TGTGCCAGCAGCACCGACAGACAAGAGACCCAGTACTTC. This encodes CASSTDRQETQYF.

This clone was recorded only once. The chain carries TRBV5-5 and TRBJ1-2; 8 bases agree with TRBD1. From germline, CDR1 is SGHKS and CDR2 YYEKEE (reference sequence). This CDR3 is built from 16 residues. Trimming at V came to 0 bases and at J to 6 bases, leaving 10 bases not matched to a gene. The CDR3 nucleotides read TGTGCCAGCAGCTTGGGAGGGACAGGTAACCATCATGGCTACACCTTC. It translates to CASSLGGTGNHHGYTF.

V and J are TRBV2 and TRBJ2-7, with TRBD2 as a possible D gene (7 bases). With 3 bases removed from V and 2 bases from J, the gap between germline ends came to 17 bases. Germline-derived CDR1 and CDR2 are SNHLY and FYNNEI. The CDR3 has 16 amino acids. The CDR3 loop is CASSDEGGQGAYEQYF. CDR3 in DNA: TGTGCCAGCAGTGATGAGGGGGGGCAGGGTGCCTACGAGCAGTACTTC.

This chain joins TRBV30 and TRBJ2-6; D not resolved. CDR3 length: 15 residues. Trimming shortened V by 8 bases and J by 0 bases, and 14 bases separated the two germline ends. The germline V gene has CDR1 GTSNPN and CDR2 SVGIG (reference sequence). The DNA of the CDR3 is TGTGCCCTGGGTTGGGGAACCTCTGGGGCCAACGTCCTGACTTTC. It translates to CALGWGTSGANVLTF. The full variable domain, with the rest looked up from reference TRBV30 and TRBJ2-6, is SQTIHQWPATLVQPVGSPLSLECTVEGTSNPNLYWYRQAAGRGLQLLFYSVGIGQISSEVPQNLSASRPQDRQFILSSKKLLLSDSGFYLCALGWGTSGANVLTFGAGSRLTVL.

The gene calls are TRBV18 and TRBJ2-3; D not certain. The germline V and J ends were trimmed by 3 bases and 1 base, with 8 bases remaining between them. Germline V lookup: CDR1 KGHSH, CDR2 LQKENI. CDR3 length: 14 residues. The CDR3 DNA is TGTGCCAGCTCACCCCCCCGTCGCACAGATACGCAGTATTTT. It yields the protein CASSPPRRTDTQYF.

The chain joins TRBV30 to TRBJ2-3; possible D gene TRBD1, 6 bases. V was trimmed by 4 bases and J by 0 bases, leaving 11 bases between them. This CDR3 is 14 amino acids long. Looked up from germline, CDR1 is GTSNPN and CDR2 is SVGIG (reference sequence). The DNA for the CDR3 is TGTGCCTGGACACCGGACAGTAGCACAGATACGCAGTATTTT. It yields the protein CAWTPDSSTDTQYF.

The chain joins TRBV9 to TRBJ2-6; D is unresolved. Germline assignment: CDR1 SGDLS and CDR2 YYNGEE. V was pared by 1 base and J by 0 bases, with 8 bases between. The CDR3 consists of 16 residues. As DNA, the CDR3 is TGTGCCAGCAGCGTAACTCCCAGCTCTGGGGCCAACGTCCTGACTTTC. Translated, it gives CASSVTPSSGANVLTF.

The J gene is TRBJ2-7, the V gene TRBV18, with TRBD2 matching over 15 bases. This CDR3 spans 18 amino acids. Germline values: CDR1 KGHSH, CDR2 LQKENI. The junction had 10 bases not matched to a gene; V was cut back by 6 bases and J by 1 base. The CDR3 region is CASSLRGLAGGRSYEQYF. The CDR3 region has the DNA TGTGCCAGCTCTTTAAGGGGACTAGCGGGAGGAAGGTCCTACGAGCAGTACTTC.